The 10 T cell receptor beta chains below all came from one sample that was sequenced in a study of blood T cell repertoires in COVID-19. Some clones are missing from TCRdb's copy, which holds only in-frame ones; the method was immunoSEQ multiplex PCR. The data contain under 250,000 clones, approximately 86% of them singletons. Sequencing was carried out using peripheral blood. Receptors originate from an elderly man with acute or convalescent COVID-19.

This clone occurred once. The DNA of the CDR3 is TGTGCCAGCACCTTCCCGGGAGGGGAGACCCAGTACTTC. Protein: CASTFPGGETQYF. The chain recombines TRBV7-2 with TRBJ2-5, with 8 nucleotides matching TRBD2. The CDR3 spans 13 residues. The V segment lost 7 bases and the J segment 5 bases; nucleotides outside the gene matches: 6. CDR1 and CDR2 (germline): SGHTA, FQGNSA.

The chain recombines TRBV5-1 with TRBJ1-6; D unclear. CDR3 length equals 13 residues. V dropped 1 base and J dropped 10 bases, with 9 bases sitting between them. CDR1 SGHRS and CDR2 YFSETQ come from the germline V gene. The CDR3 here is CASSLNSRSPLHF. The CDR3 DNA reads as TGCGCCAGCAGCTTGAACAGTCGGTCACCCCTCCACTTT.

V is TRBV5-1 and J is TRBJ2-7; TRBD2 matches 13 bases. CDR3 length: 16 amino acids. V gave up 4 bases and J gave up 0 bases; unmatched junction bases: 4. Germline V CDR1 and CDR2: SGHRS, YFSETQ. The CDR3: CASSARTSGGSYEQYF. CDR3 nucleotides: TGCGCCAGCAGCGCCCGGACTAGCGGGGGCTCCTACGAGCAGTACTTC.

V is TRBV19 and J is TRBJ1-1, with a tentative D call TRBD1 (6 bases). The CDR3 contains 14 residues. Germline assignment: CDR1 LNHDA and CDR2 SQIVND (reference sequence). With 6 bases removed from V and 5 bases from J, the gap between germline ends came to 16 bases. The CDR3 bases are TGTGCCAGTAGACTACAGGGCGTAAGAACTGAAGCTTTCTTT. It yields the protein CASRLQGVRTEAFF.

The rearrangement uses TRBV3-1 (or the pseudogene TRBV3-2) and TRBJ2-1; TRBD2 matches 11 bases. The CDR3 sequence is 14 residues long. Germline CDR1 and CDR2: LGHDT and YNNKEL (reference sequence). J gave up 7 bases and V 2 bases, and 1 base lay outside the gene matches. This CDR3 is CASSQTSGSNEQFF. CDR3 DNA: TGTGCCAGCAGCCAAACTAGCGGGAGTAATGAGCAGTTCTTC.

The chain is built from TRBV6-2 or TRBV6-3 and TRBJ2-5; D might be TRBD1 (6 bases). This CDR3 comprises 15 residues. V shed 5 bases and J shed 4 bases, with 17 bases lying between them. Germline V gene sequence: CDR1 MNHEY, CDR2 SVGEGT. The CDR3 here is CASSLPRRGRETQYF. Written as DNA, the CDR3 is TGTGCCAGCAGTCTACCCCGAAGGGGGAGAGAGACCCAGTACTTC.

The chain carries TRBV28 and TRBJ1-3, with TRBD1 identical over 7 bases. This CDR3 is built from 15 residues. Germline V CDR1 and CDR2: MDHEN, SYDVKM. V gave up 5 bases and J gave up 0 bases; unmatched junction bases: 4. The CDR3 region is CASSPGDSSGNTIYF. The CDR3 nucleotides read TGTGCCAGCAGTCCGGGGGACAGCTCTGGAAACACCATATATTTT.

The chain couples TRBV6-5 to TRBJ1-2; 11 bases agree with TRBD1. The length of the CDR3 is 13 residues. Unmatched junction bases numbered 3, after V lost 5 bases and J lost 7 bases. Germline CDR1 MNHEY, CDR2 SVGAGI. CDR3 loop: CASSLDRGPGYTF. CDR3 coding DNA: TGTGCCAGCAGTCTGGACAGGGGGCCTGGCTACACCTTC.

The chain employs TRBV11-2 and TRBJ2-5; 9 bases fit TRBD2. The CDR3 runs to 16 residues. With 2 bases clipped from V and 5 bases from J, the junction kept 9 bases outside the gene matches. Germline V lookup: CDR1 SGHAT, CDR2 FQNNGV. The CDR3 sequence: CASSLTGGGAWETQYF. CDR3 nucleotides: TGTGCCAGCAGCTTAACTGGCGGGGGGGCTTGGGAGACCCAGTACTTC.

The CDR3 here is CASSPRTGGAGDGNTIYF. As DNA, the CDR3 is TGTGCCAGCTCACCAAGGACAGGGGGCGCTGGGGACGGAAACACCATATATTTT. The chain uses TRBV18 and TRBJ1-3, with 11 bases that match TRBD1. CDR3 size: 18 residues. Germline CDR1 reads KGHSH; CDR2 reads LQKENI. V shed 2 bases, J shed 4 bases, and the junction held 10 bases outside the gene matches.